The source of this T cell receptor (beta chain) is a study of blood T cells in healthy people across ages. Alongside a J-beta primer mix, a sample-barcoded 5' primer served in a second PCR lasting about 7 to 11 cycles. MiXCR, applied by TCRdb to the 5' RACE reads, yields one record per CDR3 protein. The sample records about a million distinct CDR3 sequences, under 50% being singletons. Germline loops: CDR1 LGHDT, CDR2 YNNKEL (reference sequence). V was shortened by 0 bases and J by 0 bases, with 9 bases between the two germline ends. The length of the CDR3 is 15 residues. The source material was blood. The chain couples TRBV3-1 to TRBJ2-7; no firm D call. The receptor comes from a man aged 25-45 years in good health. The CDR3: CASSQEVSRSYEQYF. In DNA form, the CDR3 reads TGTGCCAGCAGCCAAGAGGTCTCCCGCTCCTACGAGCAGTACTTC.